This T cell receptor beta chain was sequenced during a study of identifying expanded T cells in peripheral blood. Findings and caveats of the study: Across healthy donors, higher total template counts meant significantly greater approximately two-week count variance. Technical replicates showed approximately 1.2 changed clones; approximately 2 weeks about 16; four weeks 19.

During the collection period, no donor immune events like infections were recorded. With regard to this clone: Its antigen is not known.

The table came from immunoSEQ multiplex PCR; TCRdb's copy has only in-frame clones and leaves some out. The sample includes approximately 75,000 clones, about nine tenths of them seen just once. CDR3 length: 16 residues. Germline V gene data show CDR1 as GTSNPN and CDR2 as SVGIG (reference sequence). V was shortened by 0 bases and J by 4 bases, with 18 bases between the two germline ends. Sequencing was done on a sample of blood. The genes are TRBV30 and TRBJ2-5; no firm D call. The sequence was obtained from a person aged 18-69 years in good health. For the CDR3, the DNA is TGTGCCTGGAGTGTACGTCGGTCTCCAGGCCGAGAGACCCAGTACTTC. Protein: CAWSVRRSPGRETQYF.